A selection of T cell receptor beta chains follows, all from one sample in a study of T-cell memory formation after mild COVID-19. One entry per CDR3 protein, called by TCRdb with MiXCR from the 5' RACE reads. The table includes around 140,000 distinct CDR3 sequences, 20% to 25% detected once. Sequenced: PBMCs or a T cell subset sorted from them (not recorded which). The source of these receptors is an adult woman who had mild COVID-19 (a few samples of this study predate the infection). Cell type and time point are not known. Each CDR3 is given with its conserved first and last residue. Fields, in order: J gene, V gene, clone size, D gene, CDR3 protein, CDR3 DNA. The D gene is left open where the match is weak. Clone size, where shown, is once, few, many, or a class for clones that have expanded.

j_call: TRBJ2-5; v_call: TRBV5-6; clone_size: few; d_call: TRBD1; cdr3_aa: CASSLGQAGLETQYF; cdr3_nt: TGTGCCAGCAGCCTAGGACAGGCCGGGTTGGAGACCCAGTACTTC
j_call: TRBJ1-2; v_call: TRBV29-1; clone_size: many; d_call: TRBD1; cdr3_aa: CSVDSRDREPYGYTF; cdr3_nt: TGCAGCGTTGATAGCCGGGACAGGGAACCGTATGGCTACACCTTC
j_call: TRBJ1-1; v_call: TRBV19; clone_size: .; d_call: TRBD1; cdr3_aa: CASSRGQGPMDAEAFF; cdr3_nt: TGTGCCAGTAGTAGGGGACAGGGGCCTATGGACGCTGAAGCTTTCTTT
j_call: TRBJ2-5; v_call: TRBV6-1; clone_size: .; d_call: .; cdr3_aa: CASSHRPGETQYF; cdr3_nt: TGTGCCAGCAGCCACCGACCGGGGGAGACCCAGTACTTC
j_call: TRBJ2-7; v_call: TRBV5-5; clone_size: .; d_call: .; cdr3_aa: CASSLVAGSSYEQYF; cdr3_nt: TGTGCCAGCAGCTTGGTAGCAGGGAGCTCCTACGAGCAGTACTTC
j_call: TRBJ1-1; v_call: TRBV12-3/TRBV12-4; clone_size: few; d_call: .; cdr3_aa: CASSYPTGPSTEAFF; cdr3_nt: TGTGCCAGCAGTTACCCGACAGGTCCCTCCACTGAAGCTTTCTTT
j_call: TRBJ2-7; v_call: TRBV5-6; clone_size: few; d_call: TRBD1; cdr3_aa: CASSPGTAEQYF; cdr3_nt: TGTGCCAGCAGCCCGGGGACAGCCGAGCAGTACTTC
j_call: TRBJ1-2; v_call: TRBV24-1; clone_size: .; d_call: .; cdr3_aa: CATSDFTENYGYTF; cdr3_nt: TGTGCCACCAGTGATTTTACAGAGAACTATGGCTACACCTTC
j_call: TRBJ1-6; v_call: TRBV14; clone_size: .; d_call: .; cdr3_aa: CASSPYGGVSPLHF; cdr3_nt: TGTGCCAGCAGCCCCTATGGGGGAGTCTCACCCCTCCACTTT
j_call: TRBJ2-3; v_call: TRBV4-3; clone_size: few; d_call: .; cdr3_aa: CASSPRSIANTQYF; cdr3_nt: TGCGCCAGCAGCCCCCGTAGTATCGCCAATACGCAGTATTTT
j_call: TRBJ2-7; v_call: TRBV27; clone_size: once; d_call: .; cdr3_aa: CASSAGVGYEQYF; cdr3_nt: TGTGCCAGCAGCGCAGGGGTTGGGTACGAGCAGTACTTC
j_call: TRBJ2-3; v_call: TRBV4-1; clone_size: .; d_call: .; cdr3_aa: CASSQAGSFRGPSTDTQYF; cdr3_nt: TGCGCCAGCAGCCAAGCGGGCTCCTTCCGCGGCCCTAGCACAGATACGCAGTATTTT
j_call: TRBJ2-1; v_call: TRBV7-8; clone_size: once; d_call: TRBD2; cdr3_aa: CASRSGLAGADEQFF; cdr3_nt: TGTGCCAGCCGCTCAGGGCTAGCGGGAGCCGATGAGCAGTTCTTC
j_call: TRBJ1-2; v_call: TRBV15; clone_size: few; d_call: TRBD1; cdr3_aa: CATSRGGPGQTVDYGYTF; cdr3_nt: TGTGCCACCAGCAGAGGGGGGCCGGGACAGACGGTGGACTATGGCTACACCTTC
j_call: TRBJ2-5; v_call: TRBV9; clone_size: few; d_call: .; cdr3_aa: CASSAGQRKETQYF; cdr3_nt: TGTGCCAGCAGTGCGGGACAGAGAAAAGAGACCCAGTACTTC
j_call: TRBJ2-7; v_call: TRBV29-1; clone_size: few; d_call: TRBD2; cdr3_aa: CSVEVAGGYEQYF; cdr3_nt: TGCAGCGTTGAAGTGGCGGGAGGTTACGAGCAGTACTTC
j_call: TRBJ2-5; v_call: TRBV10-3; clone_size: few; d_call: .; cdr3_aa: CAIGKDESQEFVVETQYF; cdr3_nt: TGTGCCATCGGAAAGGACGAATCCCAGGAGTTTGTCGTAGAGACCCAGTACTTC
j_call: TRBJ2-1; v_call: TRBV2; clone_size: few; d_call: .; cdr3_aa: CASSDWVGSYNEQFF; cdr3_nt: TGTGCCAGCAGTGACTGGGTGGGCTCCTACAATGAGCAGTTCTTC
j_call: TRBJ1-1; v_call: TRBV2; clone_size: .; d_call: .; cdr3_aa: CASGKDSNSGNTEAFF; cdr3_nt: TGTGCCAGCGGGAAAGACAGCAACTCGGGGAACACTGAAGCTTTCTTT
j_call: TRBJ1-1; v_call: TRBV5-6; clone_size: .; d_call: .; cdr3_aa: CASSLDGYRHTEAFF; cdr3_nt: TGTGCCAGCAGCTTGGACGGTTATCGACACACTGAAGCTTTCTTT
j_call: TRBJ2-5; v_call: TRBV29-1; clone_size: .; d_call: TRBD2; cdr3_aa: CSVEGPEGGLVRKTQYF; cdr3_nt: TGCAGCGTTGAAGGTCCCGAGGGGGGACTAGTAAGGAAGACCCAGTACTTC
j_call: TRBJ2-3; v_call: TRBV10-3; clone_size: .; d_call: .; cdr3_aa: CAISEAGASTDTQYF; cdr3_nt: TGTGCCATCAGTGAGGCAGGGGCAAGCACAGATACGCAGTATTTT
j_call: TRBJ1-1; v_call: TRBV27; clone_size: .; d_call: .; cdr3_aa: CASILVGGNTEAFF; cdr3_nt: TGTGCCAGCATCTTAGTCGGCGGGAACACTGAAGCTTTCTTT
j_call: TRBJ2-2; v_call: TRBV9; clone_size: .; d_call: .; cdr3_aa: CASGGTRNTGELFF; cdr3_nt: TGTGCCAGCGGCGGGACTCGGAACACCGGGGAGCTGTTTTTT
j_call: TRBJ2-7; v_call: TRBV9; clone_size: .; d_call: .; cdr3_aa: CASSVGQASSYEQYF; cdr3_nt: TGTGCCAGCAGCGTAGGACAGGCGAGCTCCTACGAGCAGTACTTC
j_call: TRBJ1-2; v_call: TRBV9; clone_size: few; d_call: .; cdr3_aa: CASSVEPGVYTF; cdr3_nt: TGTGCCAGCAGCGTCGAACCCGGGGTCTACACCTTC
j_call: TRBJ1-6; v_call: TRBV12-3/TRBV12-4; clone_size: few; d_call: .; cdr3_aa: CASSSTYYNSPLHF; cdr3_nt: TGTGCCAGCAGTTCGACATACTATAATTCACCCCTCCACTTT
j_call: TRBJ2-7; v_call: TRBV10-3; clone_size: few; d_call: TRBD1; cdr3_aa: CAIGQGPARYEQYF; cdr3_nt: TGTGCCATCGGACAGGGACCCGCGAGGTACGAGCAGTACTTC
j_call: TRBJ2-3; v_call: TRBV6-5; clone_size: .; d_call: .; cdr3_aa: CASSYGLEGTDTQYF; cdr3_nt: TGTGCCAGCAGTTACGGTCTAGAGGGCACAGATACGCAGTATTTT
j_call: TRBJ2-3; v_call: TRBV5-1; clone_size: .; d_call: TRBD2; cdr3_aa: CASSFSSGATDTQYF; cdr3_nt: TGCGCCAGCAGCTTCTCTAGCGGAGCCACAGATACGCAGTATTTT
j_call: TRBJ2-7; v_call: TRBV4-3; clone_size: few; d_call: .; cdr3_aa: CASSPLAGKGYEQYF; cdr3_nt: TGCGCCAGCAGCCCACTGGCGGGGAAAGGTTACGAGCAGTACTTC
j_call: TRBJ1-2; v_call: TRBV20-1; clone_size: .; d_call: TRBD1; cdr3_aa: CSARDWTGDNYGYTF; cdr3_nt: TGCAGTGCTAGAGATTGGACAGGGGATAACTATGGCTACACCTTC
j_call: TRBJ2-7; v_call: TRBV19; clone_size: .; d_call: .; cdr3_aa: CASSVQISYEQYF; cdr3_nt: TGTGCCAGTAGTGTTCAGATCTCCTACGAGCAGTACTTC
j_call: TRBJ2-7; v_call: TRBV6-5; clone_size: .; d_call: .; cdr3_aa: CASSHRSFKGVYEQYF; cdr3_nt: TGTGCCAGCAGTCATCGAAGTTTCAAGGGAGTCTACGAGCAGTACTTC
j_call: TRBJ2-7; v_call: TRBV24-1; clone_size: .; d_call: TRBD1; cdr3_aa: CATSDRTGGDEQYF; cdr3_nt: TGTGCCACCAGTGACCGCACAGGGGGCGACGAGCAGTACTTC
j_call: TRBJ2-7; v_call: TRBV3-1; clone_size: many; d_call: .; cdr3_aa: CASSQDEDIQSYEQYF; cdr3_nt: TGTGCCAGCAGCCAAGATGAGGACATTCAATCCTACGAGCAGTACTTC
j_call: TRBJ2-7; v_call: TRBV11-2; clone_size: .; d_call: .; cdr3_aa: CASSILDSAYEQYF; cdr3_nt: TGTGCCAGCAGCATTCTGGACTCGGCCTACGAGCAGTACTTC
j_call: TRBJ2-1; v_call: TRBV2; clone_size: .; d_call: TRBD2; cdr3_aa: CASSYTSAPEWNEQFF; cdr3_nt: TGTGCCAGCAGTTATACTAGCGCCCCCGAATGGAATGAGCAGTTCTTC
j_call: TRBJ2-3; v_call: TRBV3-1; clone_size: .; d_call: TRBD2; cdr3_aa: CASSQGTSGRSTDTQYF; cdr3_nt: TGTGCCAGCAGCCAAGGAACTAGCGGGAGGTCAACAGATACGCAGTATTTT
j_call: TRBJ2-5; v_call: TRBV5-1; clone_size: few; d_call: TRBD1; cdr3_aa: CASSLPDRGQETQYF; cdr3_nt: TGCGCCAGCAGCTTGCCGGACAGGGGGCAAGAGACCCAGTACTTC
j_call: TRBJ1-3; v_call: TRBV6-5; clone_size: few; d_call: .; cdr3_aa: CASSYGTSSGNTIYF; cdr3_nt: TGTGCCAGCAGCTACGGTACATCCTCTGGAAACACCATATATTTT
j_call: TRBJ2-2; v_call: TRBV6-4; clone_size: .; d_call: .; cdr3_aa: CASSDTTWGAVNTGELFF; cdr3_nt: TGTGCCAGCAGTGACACGACTTGGGGGGCCGTAAACACCGGGGAGCTGTTTTTT
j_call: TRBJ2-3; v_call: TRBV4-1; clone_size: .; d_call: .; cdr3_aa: CATSGGGSTDTQYF; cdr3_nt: TGCGCCACCTCAGGAGGGGGGAGCACAGATACGCAGTATTTT
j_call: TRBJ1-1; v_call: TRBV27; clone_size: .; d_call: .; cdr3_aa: CASSPNHHRDVNTEAFF; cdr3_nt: TGTGCCAGCAGTCCTAACCACCACAGGGACGTGAACACTGAAGCTTTCTTT